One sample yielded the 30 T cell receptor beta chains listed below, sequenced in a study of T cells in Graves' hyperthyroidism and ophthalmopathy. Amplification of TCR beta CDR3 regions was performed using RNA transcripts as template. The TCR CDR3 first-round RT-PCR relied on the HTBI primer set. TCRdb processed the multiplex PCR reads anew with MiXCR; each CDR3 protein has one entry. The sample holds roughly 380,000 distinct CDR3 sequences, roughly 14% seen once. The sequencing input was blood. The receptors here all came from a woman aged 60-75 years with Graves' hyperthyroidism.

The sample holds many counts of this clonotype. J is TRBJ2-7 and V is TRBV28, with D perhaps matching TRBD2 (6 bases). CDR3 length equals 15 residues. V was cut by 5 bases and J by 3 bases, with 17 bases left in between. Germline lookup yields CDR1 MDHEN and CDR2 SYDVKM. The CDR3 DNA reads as TGTGCCAGCAGTAGACCGGGACTGGGACTCTACGAGCAGTACTTC. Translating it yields CASSRPGLGLYEQYF.

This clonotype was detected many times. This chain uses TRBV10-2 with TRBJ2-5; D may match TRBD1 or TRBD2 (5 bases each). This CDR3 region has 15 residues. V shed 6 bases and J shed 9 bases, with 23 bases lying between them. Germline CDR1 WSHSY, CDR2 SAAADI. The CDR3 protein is CASSLGTAGSRPQYF. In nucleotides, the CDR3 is TGCGCCAGCAGCCTCGGGACGGCTGGATCAAGGCCCCAGTACTTC.

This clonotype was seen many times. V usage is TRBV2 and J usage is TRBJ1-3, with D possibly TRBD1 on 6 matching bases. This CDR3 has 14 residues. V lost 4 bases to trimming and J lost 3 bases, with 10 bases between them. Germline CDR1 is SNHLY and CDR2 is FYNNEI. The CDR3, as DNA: TGTGCCAGCAGTGTTGTGGACAGTGGAAACACCATATATTTT. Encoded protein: CASSVVDSGNTIYF. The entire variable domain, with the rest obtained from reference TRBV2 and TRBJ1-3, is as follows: EPEVTQTPSHQVTQMGQEVILRCVPISNHLYFYWYRQILGQKVEFLVSFYNNEISEKSEIFDDQFSVERPDGSNFTLKIRSTKLEDSAMYFCASSVVDSGNTIYFGEGSWLTVV.

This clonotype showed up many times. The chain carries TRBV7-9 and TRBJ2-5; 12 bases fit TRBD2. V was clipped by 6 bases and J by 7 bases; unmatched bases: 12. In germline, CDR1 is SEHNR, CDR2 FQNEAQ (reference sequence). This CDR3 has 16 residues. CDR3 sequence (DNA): TGTGCCAGCAGGTCCGGGACTAGCGGGCCCACCAGGACCCAGTACTTC. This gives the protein CASRSGTSGPTRTQYF.

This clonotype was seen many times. For the CDR3, the DNA is TGCAGTGCCCCAAAACCGGGACACCAAGAGACCCAGTACTTC. Amino acid sequence: CSAPKPGHQETQYF. The chain joins TRBV20-1 to TRBJ2-5; either TRBD1 or TRBD2 may fit D (5 bases each). In germline, CDR1 is DFQATT, CDR2 SNEGSKA (reference sequence). CDR3 length: 14 amino acids. Trimming cost V 6 bases and J 0 bases, with 14 bases left between them.

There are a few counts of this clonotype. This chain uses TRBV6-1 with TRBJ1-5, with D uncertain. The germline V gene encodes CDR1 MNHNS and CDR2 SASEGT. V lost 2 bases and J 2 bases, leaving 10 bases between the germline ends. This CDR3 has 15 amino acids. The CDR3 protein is CASSEPPPGNQPQHF. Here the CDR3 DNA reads TGTGCCAGCAGTGAACCGCCACCCGGCAATCAGCCCCAGCATTTT.

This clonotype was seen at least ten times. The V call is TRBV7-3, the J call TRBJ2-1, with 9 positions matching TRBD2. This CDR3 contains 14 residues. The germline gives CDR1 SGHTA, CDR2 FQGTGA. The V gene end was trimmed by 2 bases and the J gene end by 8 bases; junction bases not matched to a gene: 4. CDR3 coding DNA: TGTGCCAGCAGCTTAGGAGGCGGGAGGGATGAGCAGTTCTTC. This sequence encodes CASSLGGGRDEQFF. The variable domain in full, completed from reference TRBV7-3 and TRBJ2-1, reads GAGVSQTPSNKVTEKGKYVELRCDPISGHTALYWYRQSLGQGPEFLIYFQGTGAADDSGLPNDRFFAVRPEGSVSTLKIQRTERGDSAVYLCASSLGGGRDEQFFGPGTRLTVL.

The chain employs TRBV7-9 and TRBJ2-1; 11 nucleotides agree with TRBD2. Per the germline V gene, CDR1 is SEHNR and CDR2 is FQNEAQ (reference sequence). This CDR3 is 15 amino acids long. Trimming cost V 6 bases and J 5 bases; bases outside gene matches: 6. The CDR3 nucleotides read TGTGCCAGCAGTTATCCGGGACTAGCGGACAATGAGCAGTTCTTC. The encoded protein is CASSYPGLADNEQFF.

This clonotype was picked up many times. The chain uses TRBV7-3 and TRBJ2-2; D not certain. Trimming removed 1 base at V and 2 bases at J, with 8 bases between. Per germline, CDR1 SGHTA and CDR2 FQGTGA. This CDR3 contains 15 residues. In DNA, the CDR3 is TGTGCCAGCAGCTTAAGACCTCTCAACACCGGGGAGCTGTTTTTT. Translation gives CASSLRPLNTGELFF.

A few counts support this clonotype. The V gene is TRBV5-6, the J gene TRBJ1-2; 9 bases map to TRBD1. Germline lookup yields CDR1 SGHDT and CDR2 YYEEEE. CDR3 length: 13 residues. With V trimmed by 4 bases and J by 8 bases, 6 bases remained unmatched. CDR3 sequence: CASSKGQGSGYTF. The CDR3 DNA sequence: TGTGCCAGCAGCAAAGGACAGGGGAGCGGCTACACCTTC.

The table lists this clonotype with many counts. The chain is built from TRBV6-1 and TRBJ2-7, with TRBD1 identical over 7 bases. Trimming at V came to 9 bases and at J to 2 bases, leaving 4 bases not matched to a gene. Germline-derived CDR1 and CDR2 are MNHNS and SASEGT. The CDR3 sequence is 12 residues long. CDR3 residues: CASTDRTYEQYF. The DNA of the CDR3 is TGTGCCAGTACGGACAGGACCTACGAGCAGTACTTC.

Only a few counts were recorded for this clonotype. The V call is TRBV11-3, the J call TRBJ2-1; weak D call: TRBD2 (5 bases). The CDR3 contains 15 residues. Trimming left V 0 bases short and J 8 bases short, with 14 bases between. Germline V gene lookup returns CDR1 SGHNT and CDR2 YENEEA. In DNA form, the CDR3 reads TGTGCCAGCAGCTTAGATGGGTACGGAGGTGATGAGCAGTTCTTC. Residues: CASSLDGYGGDEQFF.

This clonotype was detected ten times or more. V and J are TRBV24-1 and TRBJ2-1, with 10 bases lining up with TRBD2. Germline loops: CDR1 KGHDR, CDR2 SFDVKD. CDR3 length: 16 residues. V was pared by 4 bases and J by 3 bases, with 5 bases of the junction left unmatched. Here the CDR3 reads CATSDWTSGFYNEQFF. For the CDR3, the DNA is TGTGCCACCAGTGACTGGACTAGCGGTTTCTACAATGAGCAGTTCTTC.

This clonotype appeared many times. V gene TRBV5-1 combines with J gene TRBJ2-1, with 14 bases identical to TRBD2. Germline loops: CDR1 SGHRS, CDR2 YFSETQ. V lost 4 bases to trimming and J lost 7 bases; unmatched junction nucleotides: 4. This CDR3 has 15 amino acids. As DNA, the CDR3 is TGCGCCAGCAGCGTCGGACTAGCGGGAGGAAATGAGCAGTTCTTC. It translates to CASSVGLAGGNEQFF.

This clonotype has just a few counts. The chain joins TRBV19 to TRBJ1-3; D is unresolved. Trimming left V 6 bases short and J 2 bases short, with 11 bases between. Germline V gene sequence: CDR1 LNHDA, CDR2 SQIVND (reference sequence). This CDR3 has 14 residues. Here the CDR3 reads CASRFWGTGNTIYF. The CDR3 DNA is TGTGCCAGTAGGTTTTGGGGTACTGGAAACACCATATATTTT.

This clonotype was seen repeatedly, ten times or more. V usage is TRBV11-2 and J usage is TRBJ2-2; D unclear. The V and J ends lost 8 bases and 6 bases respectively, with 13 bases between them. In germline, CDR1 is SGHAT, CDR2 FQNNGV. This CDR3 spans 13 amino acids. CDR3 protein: CASLKGTAGELFF. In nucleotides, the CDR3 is TGTGCCAGCCTCAAGGGAACCGCCGGGGAGCTGTTTTTT.

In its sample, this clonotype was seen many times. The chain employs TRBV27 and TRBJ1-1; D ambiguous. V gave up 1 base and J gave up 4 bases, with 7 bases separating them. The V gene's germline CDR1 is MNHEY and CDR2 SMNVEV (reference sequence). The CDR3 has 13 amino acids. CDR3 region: CASSLWGSTEAFF. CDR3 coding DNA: TGTGCCAGCAGTTTATGGGGATCCACTGAAGCTTTCTTT.

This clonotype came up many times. In DNA, the CDR3 is TGTGCCATCAGTGAGTCGACTAGCGGGAGGGCCGTTAGTCCTCCAGATACGCAGTATTTT. Protein: CAISESTSGRAVSPPDTQYF. This chain links TRBV10-3 with TRBJ2-3, with 14 bases aligning to TRBD2. The V gene's germline CDR1 is ENHRY and CDR2 SYGVKD. The CDR3 spans 20 residues. J lost 4 bases, V lost 0 bases, and 12 bases had no gene match.

CDR3 nucleotide sequence: TGTGCCACCAGCAGAGCGGGACAGAACCAAGAGACCCAGTACTTC. Amino acids: CATSRAGQNQETQYF. The rearrangement joins TRBV15 to TRBJ2-5, with TRBD1 matching over 7 bases. Germline V gene lookup returns CDR1 LNHNV and CDR2 YYDKDF (reference sequence). Trimming took 1 base from V and 0 from J; bases not matched to a gene: 2. The CDR3 is 15 residues long.

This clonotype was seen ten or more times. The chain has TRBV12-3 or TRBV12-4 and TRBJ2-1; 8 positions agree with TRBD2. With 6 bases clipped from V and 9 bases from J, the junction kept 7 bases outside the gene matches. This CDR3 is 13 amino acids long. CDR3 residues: CASRMTSEGEQFF. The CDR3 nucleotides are TGTGCCAGCAGGATGACTAGCGAGGGTGAGCAGTTCTTC.

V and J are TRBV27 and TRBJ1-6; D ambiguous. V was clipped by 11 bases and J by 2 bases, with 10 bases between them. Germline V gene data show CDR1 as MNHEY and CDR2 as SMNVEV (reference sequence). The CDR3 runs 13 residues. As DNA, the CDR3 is TGTGCCTCACAATATGCCTATAATTCACCCCTCCACTTT. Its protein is CASQYAYNSPLHF.

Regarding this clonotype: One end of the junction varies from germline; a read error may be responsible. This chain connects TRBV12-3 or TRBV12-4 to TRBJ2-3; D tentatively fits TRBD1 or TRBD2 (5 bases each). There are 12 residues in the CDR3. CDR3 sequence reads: CASSFYRDRLIF. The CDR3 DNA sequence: TGTGCCAGCAGTTTTTACCGGGACCGCTTAATCTTC.

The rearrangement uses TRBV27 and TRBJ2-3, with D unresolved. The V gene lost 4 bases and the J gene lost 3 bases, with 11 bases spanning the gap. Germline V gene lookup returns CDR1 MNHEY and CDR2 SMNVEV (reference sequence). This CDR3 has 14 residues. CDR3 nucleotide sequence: TGTGCCAGCAGTTCCCTCAGGCGGACAGATACGCAGTATTTT. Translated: CASSSLRRTDTQYF.

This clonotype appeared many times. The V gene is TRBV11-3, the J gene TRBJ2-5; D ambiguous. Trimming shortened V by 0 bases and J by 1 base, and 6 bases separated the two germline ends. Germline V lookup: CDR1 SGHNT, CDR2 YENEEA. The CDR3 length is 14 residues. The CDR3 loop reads CASSLDPSQETQYF. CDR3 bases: TGTGCCAGCAGCTTAGATCCCTCCCAAGAGACCCAGTACTTC.

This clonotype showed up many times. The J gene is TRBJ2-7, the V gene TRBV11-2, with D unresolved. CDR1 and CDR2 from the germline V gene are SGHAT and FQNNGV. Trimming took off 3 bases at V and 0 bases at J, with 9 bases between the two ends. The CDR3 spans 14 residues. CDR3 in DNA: TGTGCCAGCAGCTTCCGCGGCAACTCCTACGAGCAGTACTTC. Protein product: CASSFRGNSYEQYF. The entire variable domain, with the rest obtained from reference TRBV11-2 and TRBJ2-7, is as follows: EAGVAQSPRYKIIEKRQSVAFWCNPISGHATLYWYQQILGQGPKLLIQFQNNGVVDDSQLPKDRFSAERLKGVDSTLKIQPAKLEDSAVYLCASSFRGNSYEQYFGPGTRLTVT.

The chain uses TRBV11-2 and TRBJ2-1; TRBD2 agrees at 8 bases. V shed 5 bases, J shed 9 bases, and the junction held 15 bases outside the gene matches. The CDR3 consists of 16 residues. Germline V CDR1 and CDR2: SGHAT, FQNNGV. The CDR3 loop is CASSISGTGLSGEQFF. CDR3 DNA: TGTGCCAGCAGCATTAGCGGGACCGGGCTCTCGGGTGAGCAGTTCTTC. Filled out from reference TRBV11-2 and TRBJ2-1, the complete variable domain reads EAGVAQSPRYKIIEKRQSVAFWCNPISGHATLYWYQQILGQGPKLLIQFQNNGVVDDSQLPKDRFSAERLKGVDSTLKIQPAKLEDSAVYLCASSISGTGLSGEQFFGPGTRLTVL.

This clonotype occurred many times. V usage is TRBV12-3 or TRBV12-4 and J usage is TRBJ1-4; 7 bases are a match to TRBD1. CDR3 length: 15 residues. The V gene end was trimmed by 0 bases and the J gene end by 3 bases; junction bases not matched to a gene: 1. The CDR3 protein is CASSLAQGANEKLFF. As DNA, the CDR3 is TGTGCCAGCAGTTTAGCGCAGGGGGCTAATGAAAAACTGTTTTTT.

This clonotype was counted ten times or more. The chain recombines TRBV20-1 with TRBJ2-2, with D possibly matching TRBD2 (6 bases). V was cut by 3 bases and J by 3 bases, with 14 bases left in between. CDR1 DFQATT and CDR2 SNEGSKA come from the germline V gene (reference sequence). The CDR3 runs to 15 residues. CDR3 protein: CSASRLGADTGELFF. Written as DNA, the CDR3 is TGCAGTGCTAGTCGACTAGGGGCGGACACCGGGGAGCTGTTTTTT.

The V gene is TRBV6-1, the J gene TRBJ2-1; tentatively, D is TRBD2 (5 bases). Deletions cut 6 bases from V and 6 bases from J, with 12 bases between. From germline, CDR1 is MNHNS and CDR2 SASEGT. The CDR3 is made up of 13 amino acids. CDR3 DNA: TGTGCCAGCAGAGGAGGACTGGTCAATGAGCAGTTCTTC. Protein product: CASRGGLVNEQFF.

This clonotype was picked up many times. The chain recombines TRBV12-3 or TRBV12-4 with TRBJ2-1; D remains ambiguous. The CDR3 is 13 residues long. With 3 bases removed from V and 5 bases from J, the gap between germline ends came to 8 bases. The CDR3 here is CASSFGLHNEQFF. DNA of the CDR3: TGTGCCAGCAGTTTTGGTCTTCACAATGAGCAGTTCTTC.